The T cell receptor beta chain described here comes from a study of control samples from healthy donors and cancer patients (dated by TCRdb to about 2020). As to this clone: Its recognized antigen is unknown. It has no much larger one-base neighbor in the sample; base qualities were not kept.

The germline V gene specifies SGHTA as CDR1 and FQGNSA as CDR2. The CDR3 runs 15 amino acids, cysteine and phenylalanine included. Only the CDR3 portion is preserved as DNA: 45 bases, with reading frame beginning at the first base. Germline trimming amounts to 4 bases on V and 12 bases on J, with 12 as the count of junction bases outside the gene matches. The library relied on the immunoSEQ multiplex PCR assay. TCRdb retrieved this table from immuneACCESS and kept in-frame rearrangements only. Not all clones are present; in checked studies, unresolved V genes account for under half, and no reason is known for the remainder. This sample is represented by approximately 170,000 clones; roughly 90% of them were singletons. The ten largest clonotypes hold 1.4% of the sample.

Recombination linked TRBV7-2 to TRBJ2-1; 10 of the junction bases match TRBD1. Sequenced input: blood. The sequence was collected from a woman aged 45 to 65 in good health. The nucleotide sequence reads TGTGCCAGCAGCTCCCGGGACAGGGGACGAAGATCGCAGTTCTTC. This translates into CASSSRDRGRRSQFF.